This TCR beta chain was observed in a study of cytomegalovirus exposure and HLA in healthy donors. CDR3 length equals 15 residues. Germline V gives CDR1 SGHRS, CDR2 YFSETQ. V lost 4 bases and J 1 base, leaving 14 bases between the germline ends. In the case of this clone: As yet, its antigen is unknown.

The PCR had 60 Vbeta and 13 Jbeta primers. Original data processing: Among the unique TCR beta chains that a later analysis counted, about 85 million in all, 10 million to 13 million were shared. This table comes from immunoSEQ multiplex PCR, and its TCRdb copy is limited to in-frame clones, with some not included. V and J calls and clone size follow that table, whereas D and trimming were derived from the DNA. Found here are roughly 100,000 clones, roughly 80% of them singletons; the top ten hold 2.6%. Overall study findings and caveats: At a 0.05 false discovery rate, a later analysis found over 15,000 TCR beta sequences to be associated with HLA alleles. Among TCR beta chains, those listed as cytomegalovirus-associated numbered roughly 150.

Though nominally healthy at sampling, donors likely had unrecorded immune exposures. This chain uses TRBV5-1 with TRBJ1-1; D is ambiguous. The TCR sequence derives from a man aged 35-49 years in good health and CMV-seronegative. Input material: PBMCs. Here the CDR3 DNA reads TGCGCCAGCAGCCGCGGGGAGCCCCCGAACACTGAAGCTTTCTTT. Residues: CASSRGEPPNTEAFF.